A few counts support the clone carrying this T cell receptor (beta chain). Its antigen remains unknown. Sequencing used immunoSEQ multiplex PCR; TCRdb keeps in-frame clones, though not all of them. This sample yields approximately 18,000 clones, of which more than 60% are seen a single time; 1.5% to 2% belongs to the top ten. The sample is drawn from a study of PD-1 blockade in classical Hodgkin lymphoma. Overall study results and limits: Reports described newly diagnosed patients as having lower baseline TCR diversity than healthy donors. Complete responders' diversity at baseline resembled that of newly diagnosed patients. In CD4+ cells, TCR diversity went up significantly by C4D1, but in CD8+ cells it did not.

Time point meaning: cycle 4 day 1 (C4D1), after five to seven weeks of nivolumab. Following autologous stem cell transplantation, relapse occurred in every patient, and exposure to brentuximab vedotin varied. Researchers report purifying CD4+ T cells from thawed PBMCs by magnetic negative selection. Trimming cost V 8 bases and J 5 bases, with 19 bases left between them. The CDR3 contains 14 residues. Per the germline V gene, CDR1 is SNHLY and CDR2 is FYNNEI. Source: CD4+ T cells from blood, taken before the fourth cycle of nivolumab. This chain uses TRBV2 with TRBJ2-7, with a possible D match to TRBD2 (7 bases). This receptor was identified in a human donor with classical Hodgkin lymphoma. The CDR3 spells CASGEGGRINEQYF. Here the CDR3 DNA reads TGTGCCAGCGGGGAGGGGGGACGCATCAACGAGCAGTACTTC.